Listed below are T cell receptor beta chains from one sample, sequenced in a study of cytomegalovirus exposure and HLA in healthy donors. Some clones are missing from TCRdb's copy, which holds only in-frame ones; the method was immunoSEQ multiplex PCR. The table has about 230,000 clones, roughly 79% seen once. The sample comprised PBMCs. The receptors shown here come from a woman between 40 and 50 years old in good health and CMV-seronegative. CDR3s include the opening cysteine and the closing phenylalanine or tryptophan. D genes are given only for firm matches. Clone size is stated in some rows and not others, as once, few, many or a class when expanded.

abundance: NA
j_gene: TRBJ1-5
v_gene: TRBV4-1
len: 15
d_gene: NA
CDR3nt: TGCGCCAGCAGCCAAGATCCTGGCCCTCCTCAGCCCCAGCATTTT
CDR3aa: CASSQDPGPPQPQHF

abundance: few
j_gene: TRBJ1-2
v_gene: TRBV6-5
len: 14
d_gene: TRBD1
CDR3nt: TGTGCCAGCAGTTCTCCACAGGGGGCGGGTGGCTACACCTTC
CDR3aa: CASSSPQGAGGYTF

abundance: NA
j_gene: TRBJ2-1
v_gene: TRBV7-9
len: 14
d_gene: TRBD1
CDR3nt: TGTGCCAGCAGCCAACCGGGACAGGGTCCTGAGCAGTTCTTC
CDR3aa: CASSQPGQGPEQFF

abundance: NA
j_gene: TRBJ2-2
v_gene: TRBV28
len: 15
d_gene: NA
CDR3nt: TGTGCCAGCAGTACCGGGACTTTGACTACCGGGGAGCTGTTTTTT
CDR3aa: CASSTGTLTTGELFF

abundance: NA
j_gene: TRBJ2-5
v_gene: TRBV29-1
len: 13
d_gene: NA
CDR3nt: TGCAGCGCCCGACAACCCCTTGAGGAGACCCAGTACTTC
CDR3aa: CSARQPLEETQYF

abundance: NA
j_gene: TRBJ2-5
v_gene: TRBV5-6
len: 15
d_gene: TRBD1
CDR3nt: TGTGCCAGCAGCTTCTTCCGGCAGGGGGCAGAGACCCAGTACTTC
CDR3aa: CASSFFRQGAETQYF

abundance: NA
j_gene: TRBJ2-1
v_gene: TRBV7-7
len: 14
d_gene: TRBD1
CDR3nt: TGTGCTAGCAGCTCCGGGACAGGGGGCGATGAGCAGTTCTTC
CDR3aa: CASSSGTGGDEQFF

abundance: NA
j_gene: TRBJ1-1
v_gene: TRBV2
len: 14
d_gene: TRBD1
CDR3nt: TGTGCCAGCAGTCGTGACAGGGGGAGGAATGAAGCTTTCTTT
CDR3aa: CASSRDRGRNEAFF

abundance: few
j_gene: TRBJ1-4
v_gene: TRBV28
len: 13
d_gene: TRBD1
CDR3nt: TGTGCCAGCAAGGGGACAGGGGTTGAAAAACTGTTTTTT
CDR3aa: CASKGTGVEKLFF

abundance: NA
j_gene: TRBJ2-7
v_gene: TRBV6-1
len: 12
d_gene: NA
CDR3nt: TGTGCCAGCAGCCCGACAGTTTACGAGCAGTACTTC
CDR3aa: CASSPTVYEQYF

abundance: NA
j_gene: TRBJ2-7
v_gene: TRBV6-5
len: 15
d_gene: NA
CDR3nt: TGTGCCAGCAGTTACCTTCTTGCAGAGGGCTACGAGCAGTACTTC
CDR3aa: CASSYLLAEGYEQYF

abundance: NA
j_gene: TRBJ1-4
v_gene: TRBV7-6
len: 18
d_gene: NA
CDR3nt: TGTGCCAGCAGCTTAGCCGCTACAGGGATTGTGACTAATGAAAAACTGTTTTTT
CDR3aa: CASSLAATGIVTNEKLFF

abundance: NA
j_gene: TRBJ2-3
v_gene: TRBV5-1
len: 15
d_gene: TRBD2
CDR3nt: TGCGCCAGCAGCCCGACTAGCGGGGGGGGACATACGCAGTATTTT
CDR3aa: CASSPTSGGGHTQYF

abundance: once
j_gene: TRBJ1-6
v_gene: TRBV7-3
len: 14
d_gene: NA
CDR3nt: TGTGCCAGCAGCTTATCGGGGGGAGGGTCACCCCTCCACTTT
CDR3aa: CASSLSGGGSPLHF

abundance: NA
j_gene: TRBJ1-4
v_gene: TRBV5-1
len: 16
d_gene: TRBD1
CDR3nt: TGCGCCAGCACCACAGGGGGCGCCGACCCTAATGAAAAACTGTTTTTT
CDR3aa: CASTTGGADPNEKLFF

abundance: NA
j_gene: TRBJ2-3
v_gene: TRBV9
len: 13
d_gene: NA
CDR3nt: TGTGCCAGCAGCGGGGGGGGCACAGATACGCAGTATTTT
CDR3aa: CASSGGGTDTQYF